In this sample, the clone carrying this T cell receptor (beta chain) turned up a few times. What it binds is not known. This entry is derived from a study of neurological immune-mediated disorders. The authors made cDNA by 5'RACE with 10-nucleotide random UMIs. Each CDR3 protein gets one entry after TCRdb re-called the 5' RACE reads with MiXCR. This sample carries some 66,000 distinct CDR3 sequences, 3% to 4% of them seen once, and the ten largest clones take about 3.5%. Notes on the study in general: HTLV-1-associated myelopathy displayed the greatest TCR clonal expansion, and multiple sclerosis exhibited the smallest, lower than that of healthy controls. Phylogenetic analysis grouped 18 of 34 multiple sclerosis patients' repertoires together, suggesting a possible repertoire signature.

Germline CDR1 reads SQVTM; CDR2 reads ANQGSEA. This CDR3 is built from 16 residues. A total of 2 million PBMCs stored at -80 degrees C provided the unsorted libraries. V gene TRBV29-1 combines with J gene TRBJ1-5; tentatively, D is TRBD1 (6 bases). Sequencing used PBMCs. This receptor was taken from a man aged 35-49 years with multiple sclerosis. The CDR3 protein is CTPGNRVLYGNQPQHF. CDR3 DNA: TGCACCCCTGGAAACAGGGTACTTTATGGCAATCAGCCCCAGCATTTT.